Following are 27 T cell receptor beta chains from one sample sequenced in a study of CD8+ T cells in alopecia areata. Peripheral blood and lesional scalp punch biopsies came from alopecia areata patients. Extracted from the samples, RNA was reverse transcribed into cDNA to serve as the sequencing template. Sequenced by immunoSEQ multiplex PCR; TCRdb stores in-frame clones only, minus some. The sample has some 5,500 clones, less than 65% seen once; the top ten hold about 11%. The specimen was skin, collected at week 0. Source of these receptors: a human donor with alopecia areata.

The CDR3 nucleotides read TGTGCCAGCAGGAGACTAGCGGGGGACACACACAATGAGCAGTTCTTC. It encodes CASRRLAGDTHNEQFF. The V and J genes are TRBV6-6 and TRBJ2-1; 12 bases map to TRBD2. Germline V gene lookup returns CDR1 MNHNY and CDR2 SVGAGI (reference sequence). This CDR3 is built from 16 residues. J gave up 5 bases and V 6 bases, and 8 bases lay outside the gene matches.

The CDR3 sequence is CASSLQDSYGYTF. The CDR3 DNA is TGCGCCAGCAGCTTGCAGGACAGCTATGGCTACACCTTC. This rearrangement joins TRBV5-1 to TRBJ1-2; D is possibly TRBD1 (6 bases). This CDR3 comprises 13 residues. Trimming removed 1 base from V and 4 bases from J, with 8 bases in between. Germline lookup yields CDR1 SGHRS and CDR2 YFSETQ.

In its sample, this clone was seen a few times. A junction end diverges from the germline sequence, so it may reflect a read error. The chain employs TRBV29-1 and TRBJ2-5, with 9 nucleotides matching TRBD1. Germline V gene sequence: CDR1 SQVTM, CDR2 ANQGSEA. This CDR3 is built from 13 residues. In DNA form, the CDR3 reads TGCAGCGTGGAAGGGACAGGGACAGAGACCCAGTACTTC. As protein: CSVEGTGTETQYF.

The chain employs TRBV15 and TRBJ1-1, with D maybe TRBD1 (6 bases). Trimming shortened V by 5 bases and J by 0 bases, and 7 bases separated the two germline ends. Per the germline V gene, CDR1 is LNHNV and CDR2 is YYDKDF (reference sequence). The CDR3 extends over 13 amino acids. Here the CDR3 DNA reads TGTGCCACCAGCGGACAGTTGAACACTGAAGCTTTCTTT. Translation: CATSGQLNTEAFF.

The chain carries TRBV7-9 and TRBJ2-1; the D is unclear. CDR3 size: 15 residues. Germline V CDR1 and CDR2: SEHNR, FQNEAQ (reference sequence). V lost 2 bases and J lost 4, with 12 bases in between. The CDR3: CASSLTGPTYNEQFF. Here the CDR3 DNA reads TGTGCCAGCAGCTTAACCGGACCGACATACAATGAGCAGTTCTTC.

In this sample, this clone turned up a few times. CDR3 in DNA: TGTGCCAGCTCACCATACGAACCCCTCACAGATACGCAGTATTTT. It codes for CASSPYEPLTDTQYF. The rearrangement uses TRBV18 and TRBJ2-3; D gene uncertain. V lost 2 bases, J lost 2 bases, and 11 bases lay in between. CDR3 size: 15 residues. Germline V gene data show CDR1 as KGHSH and CDR2 as LQKENI.

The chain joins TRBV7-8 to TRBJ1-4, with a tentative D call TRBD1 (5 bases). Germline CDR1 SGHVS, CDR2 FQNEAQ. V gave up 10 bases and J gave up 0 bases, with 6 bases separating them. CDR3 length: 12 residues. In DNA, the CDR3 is TGTGCCATGGGGGCAACTAATGAAAAACTGTTTTTT. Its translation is CAMGATNEKLFF.

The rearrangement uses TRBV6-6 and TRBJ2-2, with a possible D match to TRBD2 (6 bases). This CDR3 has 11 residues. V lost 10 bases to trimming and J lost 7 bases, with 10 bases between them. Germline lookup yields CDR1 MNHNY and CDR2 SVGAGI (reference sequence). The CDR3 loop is CATGTYGELFF. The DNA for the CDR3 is TGTGCCACCGGGACTTACGGGGAGCTGTTTTTT.

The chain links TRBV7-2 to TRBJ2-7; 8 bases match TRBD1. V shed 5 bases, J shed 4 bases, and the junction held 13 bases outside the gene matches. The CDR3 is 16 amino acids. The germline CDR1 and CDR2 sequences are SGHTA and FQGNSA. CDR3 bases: TGTGCCAGCAGCCTATGGACAGGGTTTTGGTTTTACGAGCAGTACTTC. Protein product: CASSLWTGFWFYEQYF. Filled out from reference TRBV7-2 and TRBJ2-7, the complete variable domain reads GAGVSQSPSNKVTEKGKDVELRCDPISGHTALYWYRQSLGQGLEFLIYFQGNSAPDKSGLPSDRFSAERTGGSVSTLTIQRTQQEDSAVYLCASSLWTGFWFYEQYFGPGTRLTVT.

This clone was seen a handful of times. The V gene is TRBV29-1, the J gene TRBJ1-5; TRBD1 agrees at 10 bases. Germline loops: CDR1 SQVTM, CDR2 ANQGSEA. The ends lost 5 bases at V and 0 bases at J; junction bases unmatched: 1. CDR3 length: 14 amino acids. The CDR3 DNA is TGCAGCGTTCGGGACAGGGGTAGCAATCAGCCCCAGCATTTT. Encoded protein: CSVRDRGSNQPQHF.

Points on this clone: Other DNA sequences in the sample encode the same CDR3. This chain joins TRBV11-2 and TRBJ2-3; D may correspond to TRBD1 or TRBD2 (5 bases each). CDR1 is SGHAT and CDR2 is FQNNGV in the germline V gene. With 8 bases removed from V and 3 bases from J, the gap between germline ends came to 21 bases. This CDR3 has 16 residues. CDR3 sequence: CASLDYLRGKTDTQYF. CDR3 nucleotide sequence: TGTGCCAGCTTAGATTATTTGAGGGGAAAGACAGATACGCAGTATTTT.

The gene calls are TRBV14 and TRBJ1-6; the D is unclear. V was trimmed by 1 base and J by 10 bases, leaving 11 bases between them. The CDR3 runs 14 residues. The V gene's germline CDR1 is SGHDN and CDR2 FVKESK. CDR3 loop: CASSQGGIGSPLHF. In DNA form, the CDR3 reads TGTGCCAGCAGCCAAGGGGGAATAGGGTCACCCCTCCACTTT. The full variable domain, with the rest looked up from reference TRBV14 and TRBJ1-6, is EAGVTQFPSHSVIEKGQTVTLRCDPISGHDNLYWYRRVMGKEIKFLLHFVKESKQDESGMPNNRFLAERTGGTYSTLKVQPAELEDSGVYFCASSQGGIGSPLHFGNGTRLTVT.

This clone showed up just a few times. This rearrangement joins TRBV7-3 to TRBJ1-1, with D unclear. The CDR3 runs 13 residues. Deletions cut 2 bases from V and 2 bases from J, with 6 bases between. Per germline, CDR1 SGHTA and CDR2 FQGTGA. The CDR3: CASSLQANTEAFF. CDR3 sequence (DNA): TGTGCCAGCAGCTTACAGGCTAACACTGAAGCTTTCTTT.

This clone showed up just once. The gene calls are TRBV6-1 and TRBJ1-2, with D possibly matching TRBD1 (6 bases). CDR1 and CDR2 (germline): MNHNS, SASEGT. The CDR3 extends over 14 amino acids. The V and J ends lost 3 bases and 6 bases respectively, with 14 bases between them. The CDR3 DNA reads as TGTGCCAGCAGTGAGAGGGGGAGGAGGGATGGCTACACCTTC. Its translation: CASSERGRRDGYTF.

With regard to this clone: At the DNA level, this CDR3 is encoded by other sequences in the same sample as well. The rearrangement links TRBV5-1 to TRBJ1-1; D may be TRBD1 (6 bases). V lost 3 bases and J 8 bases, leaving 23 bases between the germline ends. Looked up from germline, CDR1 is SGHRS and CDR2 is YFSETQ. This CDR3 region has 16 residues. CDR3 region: CASSWGAGGTSWEAFF. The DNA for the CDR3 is TGCGCCAGCAGCTGGGGGGCCGGGGGTACTTCATGGGAAGCTTTCTTT.

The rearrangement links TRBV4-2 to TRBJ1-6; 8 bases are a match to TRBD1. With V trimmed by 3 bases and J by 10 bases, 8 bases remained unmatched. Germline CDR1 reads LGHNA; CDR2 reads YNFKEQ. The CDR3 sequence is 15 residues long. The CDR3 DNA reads TGTGCCAGCAGCCACCTTGGACAGGGTGGCTCACCCCTCCACTTT. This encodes CASSHLGQGGSPLHF.

In DNA form, the CDR3 reads TGTGCCAGCAGGGAAGGGGCGCCTTACAATGAGCAGTTCTTC. Amino acids: CASREGAPYNEQFF. V is TRBV28 and J is TRBJ2-1; TRBD1 might be the D (5 bases). V lost 6 bases and J 4 bases, leaving 13 bases between the germline ends. The CDR3 has 14 amino acids. CDR1 and CDR2 from the germline V gene are MDHEN and SYDVKM.

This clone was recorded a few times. As DNA, the CDR3 is TGTGCCAGTAGTATAGTTGGGGGTAATTCACCCCTCCACTTT. It translates to CASSIVGGNSPLHF. V usage is TRBV19 and J usage is TRBJ1-6, with TRBD1 as a possible D gene (5 bases). Looked up from germline, CDR1 is LNHDA and CDR2 is SQIVND (reference sequence). V was shortened by 1 base and J by 6 bases, with 7 bases between the two germline ends. The CDR3 spans 14 residues.

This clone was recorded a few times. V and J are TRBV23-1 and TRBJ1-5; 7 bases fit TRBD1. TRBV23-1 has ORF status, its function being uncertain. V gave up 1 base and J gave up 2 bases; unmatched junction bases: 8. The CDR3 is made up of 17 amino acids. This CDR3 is CASSQYPRGEGNQPQHF. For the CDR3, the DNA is TGCGCCAGCAGTCAATATCCCAGGGGGGAGGGCAATCAGCCCCAGCATTTT.

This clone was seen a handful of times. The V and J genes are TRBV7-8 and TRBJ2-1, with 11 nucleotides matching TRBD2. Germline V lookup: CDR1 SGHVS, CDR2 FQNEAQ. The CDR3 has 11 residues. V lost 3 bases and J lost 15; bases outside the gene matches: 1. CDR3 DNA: TGTGCCAGCAGCTTTAGCGGGAGGGGGTTCTTC. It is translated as CASSFSGRGFF.

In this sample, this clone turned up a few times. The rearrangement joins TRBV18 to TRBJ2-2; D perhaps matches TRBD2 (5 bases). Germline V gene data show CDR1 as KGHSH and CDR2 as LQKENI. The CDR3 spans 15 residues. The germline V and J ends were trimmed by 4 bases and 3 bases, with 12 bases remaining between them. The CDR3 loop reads CASSQRTGDTGELFF. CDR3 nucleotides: TGTGCCAGCTCACAAAGGACTGGGGACACCGGGGAGCTGTTTTTT.

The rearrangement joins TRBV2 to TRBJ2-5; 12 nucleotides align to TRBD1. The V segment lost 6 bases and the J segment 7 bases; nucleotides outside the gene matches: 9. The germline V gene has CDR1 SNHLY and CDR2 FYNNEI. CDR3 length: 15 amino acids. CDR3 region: CASSFRDRGRGTQYF. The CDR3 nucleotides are TGTGCCAGCAGCTTCCGGGACAGGGGGCGAGGGACCCAGTACTTC.

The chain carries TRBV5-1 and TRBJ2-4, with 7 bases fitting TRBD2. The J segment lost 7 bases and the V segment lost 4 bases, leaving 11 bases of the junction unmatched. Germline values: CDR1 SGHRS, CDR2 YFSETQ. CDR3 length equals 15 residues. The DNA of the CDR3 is TGCGCCAGCAGCCCCACTACGGGGCGGGAGAACATTCAGTACTTC. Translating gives CASSPTTGRENIQYF.

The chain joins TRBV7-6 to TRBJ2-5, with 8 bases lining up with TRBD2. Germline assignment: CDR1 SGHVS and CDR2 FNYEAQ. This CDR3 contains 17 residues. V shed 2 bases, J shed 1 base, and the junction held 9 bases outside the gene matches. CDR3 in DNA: TGTGCCAGCAGCTTATTATCAGCGGGGGCACTCCAAGAGACCCAGTACTTC. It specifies CASSLLSAGALQETQYF.

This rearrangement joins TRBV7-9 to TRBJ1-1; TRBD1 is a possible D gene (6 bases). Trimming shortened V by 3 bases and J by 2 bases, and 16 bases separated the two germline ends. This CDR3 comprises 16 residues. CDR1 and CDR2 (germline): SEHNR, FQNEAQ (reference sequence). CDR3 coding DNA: TGTGCCAGCAGCTTTGGAAAGGGGGGGAGAAACACTGAAGCTTTCTTT. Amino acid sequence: CASSFGKGGRNTEAFF.

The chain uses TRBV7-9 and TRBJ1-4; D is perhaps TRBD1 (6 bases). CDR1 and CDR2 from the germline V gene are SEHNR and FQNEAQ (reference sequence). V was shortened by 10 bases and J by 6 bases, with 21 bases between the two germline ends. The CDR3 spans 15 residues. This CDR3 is CAIHPTGTQHEKLFF. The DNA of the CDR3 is TGTGCCATCCACCCAACAGGGACCCAGCATGAAAAACTGTTTTTT.

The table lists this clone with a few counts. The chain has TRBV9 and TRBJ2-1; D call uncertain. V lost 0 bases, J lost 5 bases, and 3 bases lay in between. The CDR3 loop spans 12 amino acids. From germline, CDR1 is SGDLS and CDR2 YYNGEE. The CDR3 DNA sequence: TGTGCCAGCAGCGTAGAAGACAATGAGCAGTTCTTC. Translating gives CASSVEDNEQFF.